The T cell receptor (beta chain) under discussion was sequenced for a study of T cell responses to AZD1222 COVID-19 vaccine. V lost 2 bases and J lost 0, with 16 bases in between. CDR1 and CDR2 from the germline V gene are LGHDT and YNNKEL (reference sequence). The CDR3 contains 18 residues. Second doses that came at about 4 or about 12 weeks were put together. This clone showed up just a few times. The target antigen is unknown. Whole-study findings and limits: Spike-wide vaccine-associated CD4 TCRs dominated at 160-218 and 743-854. Close to half of spike-specific TCRs reportedly recognize unmutated variant regions. Most donors were white British and more were female, and clonal diversity was possibly underestimated.

Here immunoSEQ multiplex PCR was the method, and the copy in TCRdb shows in-frame clones only, minus some. This sample has 100,000 to 120,000 clones, with about 87% found just once. The sequencing here drew on peripheral blood, taken 28 days after the second AZD1222 dose. The rearrangement joins TRBV3-1 (or the pseudogene TRBV3-2) to TRBJ2-2; D is unclear. The source is an adult who received the AZD1222 COVID-19 vaccine. The CDR3 DNA reads as TGTGCCAGCAGCCAAACAAGCTGGTTGCGCGCGAACACCGGGGAGCTGTTTTTT. It specifies CASSQTSWLRANTGELFF.